What follows are 20 T cell receptor beta chains derived from one specimen sequenced in a study of molecular identifiers for immune sequencing clone quantification. TCRdb reprocessed the PCR reads with MiXCR, giving one entry per CDR3 protein. The table lists 60,000 to 70,000 distinct CDR3 sequences, about 17% of them singletons. The sequencing input was naive CD8+ T cells from blood, with Jurkat cell RNA spiked in. Sample subset: FACS-sorted CD8+CD4-CCR7+CD45RA+ naive T cells. All receptors derive from a human donor in good health. Some libraries in this study had Jurkat cell RNA spiked in.

The CDR3 nucleotides read TGTGTCGGCAGCTTAAGGTTCGGAGAGACCCAGTACTTC. Amino acid sequence: CVGSLRFGETQYF. J is TRBJ2-5 and V is TRBV7-2; no clear D. The CDR3 extends over 13 amino acids. Germline V lookup: CDR1 SGHTA, CDR2 FQGNSA.

This clonotype was seen repeatedly, ten times or more. The genes are TRBV29-1 and TRBJ2-3; TRBD1 agrees at 9 bases. Germline-derived CDR1 and CDR2 are SQVTM and ANQGSEA. This CDR3 has 14 amino acids. Trimming cost V 4 bases and J 2 bases; bases outside gene matches: 4. This chain's CDR3 is CSVGGTGPTDTQYF. For the CDR3, the DNA is TGCAGCGTTGGGGGGACAGGGCCCACAGATACGCAGTATTTT.

This clonotype came up many times. The gene calls are TRBV7-9 and TRBJ1-5; D gene unclear. Trimming stripped 5 bases from V and 2 bases from J, with 4 bases between. This CDR3 comprises 12 residues. Per germline, CDR1 SEHNR and CDR2 FQNEAQ (reference sequence). The chain's CDR3 is CASSPGNQPQHF. The CDR3 DNA is TGTGCCAGCAGCCCAGGCAATCAGCCCCAGCATTTT.

The table lists this clonotype with many counts. The chain combines TRBV18 with TRBJ2-1, with unresolved D. The CDR3 spans 15 residues. The V end lost 3 bases, the J end lost 6 bases, and 15 bases lay between the germline ends. The germline gives CDR1 KGHSH, CDR2 LQKENI. The CDR3 nucleotides are TGTGCCAGCTCACCTCCGGGTCGCAGAGGCAATGAGCAGTTCTTC. Protein sequence: CASSPPGRRGNEQFF.

At least ten counts were recorded for this clonotype. The J gene is TRBJ2-7, the V gene TRBV25-1, with 7 bases lining up with TRBD1. Germline CDR1 reads MGHDK; CDR2 reads SYGVNS. The CDR3 has 13 amino acids. J was trimmed by 9 bases and V by 4 bases; bases with no gene match: 9. CDR3: CASSGTAPGGQYF. CDR3 DNA sequence: TGTGCCAGCAGTGGGACAGCCCCAGGGGGGCAGTACTTC.

This clonotype has a count of ten or more. The chain carries TRBV7-6 and TRBJ2-5; either TRBD1 or TRBD2 may supply D (5 bases each). CDR3 length: 17 residues. V lost 2 bases to trimming and J lost 3 bases, with 19 bases between them. Germline V gene lookup returns CDR1 SGHVS and CDR2 FNYEAQ. In DNA, the CDR3 is TGTGCCAGCAGCTTAACCCCTAGGGGAGCGGAGGAAGAGACCCAGTACTTC. It specifies CASSLTPRGAEEETQYF. Full variable domain (remainder filled in from reference TRBV7-6 and TRBJ2-5): GAGVSQSPRYKVTKRGQDVALRCDPISGHVSLYWYRQALGQGPEFLTYFNYEAQQDKSGLPNDRFSAERPEGSISTLTIQRTEQRDSAMYRCASSLTPRGAEEETQYFGPGTRLLVL.

The CDR3 sequence: CASSLTAESYEQYF. The CDR3 bases are TGTGCCAGCAGTTTGACGGCGGAATCCTACGAGCAGTACTTC. The V gene is TRBV27, the J gene TRBJ2-7; no firm D call. The V gene lost 3 bases and the J gene lost 1 base, with 10 bases spanning the gap. Germline CDR1 and CDR2: MNHEY and SMNVEV (reference sequence). The CDR3 length is 14 residues.

This clonotype was observed a handful of times. J is TRBJ2-3 and V is TRBV27, with 12 nucleotides matching TRBD2. This CDR3 is built from 16 residues. Germline lookup yields CDR1 MNHEY and CDR2 SMNVEV (reference sequence). Trimming cost V 4 bases and J 4 bases; bases outside gene matches: 6. CDR3 bases: TGTGCCAGCAGTTCTCTAGGACTAGCGGGGCCAGATACGCAGTATTTT. This gives the protein CASSSLGLAGPDTQYF.

The count of this clonotype is one. The chain joins TRBV7-3 to TRBJ2-2, with D maybe TRBD1 (5 bases). Looked up from germline, CDR1 is SGHTA and CDR2 is FQGTGA. CDR3 length: 13 residues. Trimming took off 5 bases at V and 6 bases at J, with 10 bases between the two ends. Written as DNA, the CDR3 is TGTGCCAGCAGCAATCAGGGCCCCGGGGAGCTGTTTTTT. The encoded protein is CASSNQGPGELFF.

This clonotype was counted at least ten times. The rearrangement links TRBV5-6 to TRBJ1-1; D is unclear. Trimming left V 2 bases short and J 3 bases short, with 11 bases between. This CDR3 has 14 residues. Germline V gene lookup returns CDR1 SGHDT and CDR2 YYEEEE. The CDR3, as DNA: TGTGCCAGCAGCTTAGAAGGGCATTACACTGAAGCTTTCTTT. The encoded protein is CASSLEGHYTEAFF.

As regards this clonotype: This CDR3 is missing its conserved last phenylalanine or tryptophan, likely due to a read error. The V call is TRBV20-1, the J call TRBJ2-6; possible D gene TRBD1, 7 bases. The germline V gene encodes CDR1 DFQATT and CDR2 SNEGSKA (reference sequence). The germline V and J ends were trimmed by 0 bases and 3 bases, with 33 bases remaining between them. The CDR3 length is 23 residues. The CDR3 nucleotides are TGCAGTGCTAGAGATTCTGGGCGGACCCGGGGAGACAGGGACTTTTTTGGGGCCAACGTCCTGACTTCC. Residues: CSARDSGRTRGDRDFFGANVLTS.

This clonotype was recorded at least ten times. The chain joins TRBV15 to TRBJ2-5; tentatively, D is TRBD2 (6 bases). Trimming removed 0 bases at V and 4 bases at J, with 12 bases between. Germline values: CDR1 LNHNV, CDR2 YYDKDF (reference sequence). The CDR3 loop spans 15 amino acids. CDR3 sequence (DNA): TGTGCCACCAGCAGAGAGCGACTAGACGGAGAGACCCAGTACTTC. This codes for CATSRERLDGETQYF.

The table lists this clonotype with many counts. This chain joins TRBV6-6 and TRBJ1-1, with D hard to call. Trimming removed 6 bases from V and 8 bases from J, with 22 bases in between. The CDR3 has 15 residues. The germline CDR1 and CDR2 sequences are MNHNY and SVGAGI (reference sequence). The CDR3 coding sequence is TGTGCCAGCAGATGGACCCTGGTCGGCGGATCGGAAGCTTTCTTT. Protein sequence: CASRWTLVGGSEAFF.

The chain uses TRBV18 and TRBJ1-5, with D tentatively TRBD1 (5 bases). The CDR3 length is 16 residues. Trimming pared 3 bases from V and 1 base from J, leaving 13 bases between. Germline values: CDR1 KGHSH, CDR2 LQKENI. The CDR3: CASSPPPGTSNQPQHF. In DNA form, the CDR3 reads TGTGCCAGCTCACCCCCTCCCGGGACCAGCAATCAGCCCCAGCATTTT.

This clonotype was counted ten times or more. V usage is TRBV13 and J usage is TRBJ2-5, with 9 bases lining up with TRBD2. Germline-derived CDR1 and CDR2 are PRHDT and FYEKMQ (reference sequence). The V and J ends lost 5 bases and 5 bases, in that order; junction bases with no gene match: 6. The CDR3 is 14 residues long. In DNA, the CDR3 is TGTGCCAGCAGCCGTAGCGGGAGTGGTGAGACCCAGTACTTC. It codes for CASSRSGSGETQYF.

This clonotype was counted ten times or more. The junction departs from germline at one end; a sequencing error may be responsible. The J gene is TRBJ2-1, the V gene TRBV12-3 or TRBV12-4, with 14 bases lining up with TRBD2. The CDR3 consists of 16 residues. The CDR3 here is CASSPRLAGGYSEQFF. The CDR3 DNA reads as TGTGCCAGCAGTCCAAGACTAGCGGGAGGGTACAGTGAGCAGTTCTTC.

The chain joins TRBV19 to TRBJ2-2; the D call may be TRBD1 or TRBD2 (5 bases each). CDR1 LNHDA and CDR2 SQIVND come from the germline V gene (reference sequence). The V end lost 5 bases, the J end lost 10 bases, and 17 bases lay between the germline ends. CDR3 length: 14 residues. CDR3 nucleotide sequence: TGTGCCAGTAGTCTCGGACAATCGGAGGTGGAGCTGTTTTTT. Translation: CASSLGQSEVELFF.

This clonotype has at least ten counts. Here the CDR3 DNA reads TGTGCCAGCAGCCCACTCATAGCGGGAGCGGGAAACAATGAGCAGTTCTTC. This codes for CASSPLIAGAGNNEQFF. This chain uses TRBV7-6 with TRBJ2-1; 9 bases are shared with TRBD2. Germline-derived CDR1 and CDR2 are SGHVS and FNYEAQ. There are 17 residues in the CDR3. V trimming: 5 bases; J trimming: 5 bases; junction bases outside the gene matches: 13.

This clonotype was counted at least ten times. The rearrangement uses TRBV3-1 and TRBJ2-1; no definite D call. Trimming left V 0 bases short and J 2 bases short, with 11 bases between. The CDR3 runs to 16 residues. Germline values: CDR1 LGHDT, CDR2 YNNKEL (reference sequence). Here the CDR3 reads CASSQDEARPYNEQFF. The CDR3 bases are TGTGCCAGCAGCCAAGATGAGGCTAGACCCTACAATGAGCAGTTCTTC.

The chain uses TRBV11-3 and TRBJ2-7; 7 nucleotides match TRBD1. Germline CDR1 is SGHNT and CDR2 is YENEEA. The CDR3 length is 14 residues. With 5 bases clipped from V and 3 bases from J, the junction kept 7 bases outside the gene matches. The CDR3 loop reads CASSPRQGRYEQYF. The CDR3, as DNA: TGTGCCAGCAGCCCGAGACAGGGCCGCTACGAGCAGTACTTC. The full variable domain, in which reference TRBV11-3 and TRBJ2-7 provide the parts outside the CDR3, is EAGVVQSPRYKIIEKKQPVAFWCNPISGHNTLYWYLQNLGQGPELLIRYENEEAVDDSQLPKDRFSAERLKGVDSTLKIQPAELGDSAVYLCASSPRQGRYEQYFGPGTRLTVT.